The 8 T cell receptor beta chains listed next were all sequenced from one sample in a study of blood T cells in healthy people across ages. With a J-beta primer mix and a sample-barcoded 5' primer, a second PCR ran roughly 6 to 11 cycles. One entry per CDR3 protein results from TCRdb running MiXCR on the 5' RACE reads. The data show more than 800,000 distinct CDR3 sequences, with 29% seen just once and 15% to 20% held by the top ten. Sample: blood. All receptors derive from an elderly woman in good health.

In its sample, this clonotype was seen many times. The chain has TRBV6-1 and TRBJ2-7, with TRBD1 matching 7 bases. Looked up from germline, CDR1 is MNHNS and CDR2 is SASEGT. This CDR3 comprises 17 residues. With V trimmed by 8 bases and J by 7 bases, 23 bases remained unmatched. The CDR3 loop is CASSSHPLNRGTGEQYF. Written as DNA, the CDR3 is TGTGCCAGCTCAAGTCACCCCCTGAACAGGGGTACGGGGGAGCAGTACTTC.

Ten or more counts support this clonotype. This chain uses TRBV20-1 with TRBJ2-1, with 9 bases matching TRBD2. CDR3 length equals 15 residues. The ends lost 1 base at V and 3 bases at J; junction bases unmatched: 4. Germline V lookup: CDR1 DFQATT, CDR2 SNEGSKA (reference sequence). The CDR3 nucleotides are TGCAGTGCTAGAGTAGCGGGGGACTTCTACAATGAGCAGTTCTTC. It specifies CSARVAGDFYNEQFF.

This clonotype was seen a handful of times. The chain couples TRBV6-2 or TRBV6-3 to TRBJ2-5, with D tentatively TRBD2 (6 bases). Looked up from germline, CDR1 is MNHEY and CDR2 is SVGEGT. The CDR3 consists of 14 residues. Trimming removed 4 bases from V and 5 bases from J, with 14 bases in between. CDR3 region: CASSSGGLGETQYF. Written as DNA, the CDR3 is TGTGCCAGCAGTTCCGGGGGATTGGGGGAGACCCAGTACTTC.

The rearrangement joins TRBV19 to TRBJ1-2, with TRBD1 as a possible D gene (5 bases). Germline assignment: CDR1 LNHDA and CDR2 SQIVND (reference sequence). Trimming cost V 5 bases and J 7 bases, with 17 bases left between them. This CDR3 region has 14 residues. CDR3 region: CASSVPGRTGGYTF. DNA of the CDR3: TGTGCCAGTAGTGTACCGGGACGGACGGGTGGCTACACCTTC.

This clonotype was counted between two and nine times. The J gene is TRBJ2-7, the V gene TRBV6-2 or TRBV6-3, with 9 bases lining up with TRBD1. Trimming at V came to 5 bases and at J to 2 bases, leaving 7 bases not matched to a gene. In germline, CDR1 is MNHEY, CDR2 SVGEGT. CDR3 length equals 15 residues. CDR3 protein: CASSPHDRGAYEQYF. The CDR3 DNA sequence: TGTGCCAGCAGTCCCCATGACAGGGGGGCCTACGAGCAGTACTTC.

The chain links TRBV6-2 or TRBV6-3 to TRBJ1-5; possible D gene TRBD1, 5 bases. The CDR3 is 16 residues long. The ends were cut back, 5 bases at V and 4 bases at J, with 18 bases in the middle. Germline CDR1 is MNHEY and CDR2 is SVGEGT. In DNA form, the CDR3 reads TGTGCCAGCAGTCTTAATGTCGGGACGGCGAATCAGCCCCAGCATTTT. Amino acids: CASSLNVGTANQPQHF.

This clonotype was counted only a few times. A single base separates this from a much larger clone, so it may be a read error. The V gene is TRBV12-3 or TRBV12-4, the J gene TRBJ2-1; maybe TRBD2 (5 bases). This CDR3 is built from 16 residues. Trimming took 7 bases from V and 3 from J, leaving 19 bases between them. The CDR3 DNA sequence: TGTGCCAGCACTCTTTCCCCAGGCGCGGGCTACAATGAGCAGTTCTTC. It encodes CASTLSPGAGYNEQFF.

As concerns this clonotype: Given a much more abundant clone one base away, this may be a read error. This chain joins TRBV20-1 and TRBJ2-7, with a weak D call TRBD1 (6 bases). CDR1 is DFQATT, CDR2 SNEGSKA, per germline (reference sequence). CDR3 length equals 13 residues. CDR3 sequence reads: CSPRPGHRYEQYF. The CDR3 nucleotides are TGCAGCCCTCGGCCGGGACACCGTTACGAGCAGTACTTC.